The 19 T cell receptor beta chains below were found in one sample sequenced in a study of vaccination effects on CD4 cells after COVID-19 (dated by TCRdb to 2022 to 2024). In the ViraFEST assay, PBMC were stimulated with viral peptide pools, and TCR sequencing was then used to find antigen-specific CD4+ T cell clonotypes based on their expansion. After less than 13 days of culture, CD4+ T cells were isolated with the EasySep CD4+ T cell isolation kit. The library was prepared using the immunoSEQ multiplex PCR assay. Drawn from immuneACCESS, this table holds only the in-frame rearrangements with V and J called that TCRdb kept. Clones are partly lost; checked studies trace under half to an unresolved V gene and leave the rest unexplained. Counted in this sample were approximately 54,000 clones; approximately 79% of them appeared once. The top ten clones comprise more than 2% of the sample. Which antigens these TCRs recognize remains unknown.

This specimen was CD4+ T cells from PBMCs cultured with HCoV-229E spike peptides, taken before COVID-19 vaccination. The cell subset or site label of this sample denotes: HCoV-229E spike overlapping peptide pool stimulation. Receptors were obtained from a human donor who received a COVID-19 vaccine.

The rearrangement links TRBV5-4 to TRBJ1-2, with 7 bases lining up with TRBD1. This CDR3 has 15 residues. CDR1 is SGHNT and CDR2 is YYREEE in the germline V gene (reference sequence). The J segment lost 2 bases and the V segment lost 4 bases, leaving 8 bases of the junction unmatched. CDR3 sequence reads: CASSPMTGTNYGYTF. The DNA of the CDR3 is TGTGCCAGCAGCCCAATGACAGGGACGAACTATGGCTACACCTTC.

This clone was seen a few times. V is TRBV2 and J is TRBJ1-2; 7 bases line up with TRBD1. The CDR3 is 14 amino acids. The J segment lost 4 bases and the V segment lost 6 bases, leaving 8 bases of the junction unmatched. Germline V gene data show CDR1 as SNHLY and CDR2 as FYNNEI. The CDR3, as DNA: TGTGCCAGCAGAGCTGAGGGGGCAGGCTATGGCTACACCTTC. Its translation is CASRAEGAGYGYTF.

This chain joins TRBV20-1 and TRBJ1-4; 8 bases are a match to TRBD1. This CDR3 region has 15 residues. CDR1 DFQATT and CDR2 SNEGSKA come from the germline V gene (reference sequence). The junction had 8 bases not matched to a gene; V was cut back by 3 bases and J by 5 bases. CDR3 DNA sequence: TGCAGTGCTAGTCAACAGGGGGGAAGGAATGAAAAACTGTTTTTT. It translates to CSASQQGGRNEKLFF.

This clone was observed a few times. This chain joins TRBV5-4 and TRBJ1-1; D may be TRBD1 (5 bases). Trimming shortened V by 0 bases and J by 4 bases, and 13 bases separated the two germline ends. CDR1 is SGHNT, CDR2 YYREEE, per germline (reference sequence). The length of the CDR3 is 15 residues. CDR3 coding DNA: TGTGCCAGCAGCTTGGCCCTTGGGGGGAGCACTGAAGCTTTCTTT. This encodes CASSLALGGSTEAFF.

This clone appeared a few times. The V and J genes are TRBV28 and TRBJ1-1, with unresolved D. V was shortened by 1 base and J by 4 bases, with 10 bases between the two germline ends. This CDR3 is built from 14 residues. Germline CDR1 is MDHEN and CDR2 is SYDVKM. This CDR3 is CASSLSPRSTEAFF. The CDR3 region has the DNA TGTGCCAGCAGTTTATCCCCAAGGAGCACTGAAGCTTTCTTT.

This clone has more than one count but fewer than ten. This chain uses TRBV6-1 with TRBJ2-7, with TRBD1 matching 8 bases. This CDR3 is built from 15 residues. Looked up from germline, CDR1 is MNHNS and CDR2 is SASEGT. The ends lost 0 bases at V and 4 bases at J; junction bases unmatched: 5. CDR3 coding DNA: TGTGCCAGCAGTGAAGCGCCCAGGGGGCGATACGAGCAGTACGTC. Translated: CASSEAPRGRYEQYV.

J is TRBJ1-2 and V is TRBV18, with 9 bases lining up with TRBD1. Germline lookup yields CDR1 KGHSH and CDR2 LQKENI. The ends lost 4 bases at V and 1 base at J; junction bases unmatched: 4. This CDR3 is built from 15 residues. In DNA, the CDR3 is TGTGCCAGCTCACTAAGGACAGGGGTTAACTATGGCTACACCTTC. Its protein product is CASSLRTGVNYGYTF.

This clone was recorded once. CDR3 loop: CSVDSRGKNTEAFF. Here the CDR3 DNA reads TGCAGCGTTGATAGCAGGGGCAAGAACACTGAAGCTTTCTTT. This chain links TRBV29-1 with TRBJ1-1, with D perhaps TRBD1 (6 bases). V was trimmed by 3 bases and J by 1 base, leaving 12 bases between them. The CDR3 contains 14 residues. The V gene's germline CDR1 is SQVTM and CDR2 ANQGSEA.

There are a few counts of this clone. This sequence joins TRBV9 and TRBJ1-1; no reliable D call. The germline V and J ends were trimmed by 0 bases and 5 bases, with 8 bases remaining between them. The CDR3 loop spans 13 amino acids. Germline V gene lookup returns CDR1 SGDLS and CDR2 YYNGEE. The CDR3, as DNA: TGTGCCAGCAGCGTAGAGAAAAGGACTGAAGCTTTCTTT. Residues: CASSVEKRTEAFF. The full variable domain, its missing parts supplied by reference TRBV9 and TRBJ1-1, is DSGVTQTPKHLITATGQRVTLRCSPRSGDLSVYWYQQSLDQGLQFLIQYYNGEERAKGNILERFSAQQFPDLHSELNLSSLELGDSALYFCASSVEKRTEAFFGQGTRLTVV.

The CDR3 DNA is TGCGCCAGCAGCTTAAGTCAGGGGTACAATGAGCAGTTCTTC. This gives the protein CASSLSQGYNEQFF. The V and J genes are TRBV5-1 and TRBJ2-1; weak D call: TRBD1 (6 bases). Germline values: CDR1 SGHRS, CDR2 YFSETQ. Between the trimmed V and J ends, which lost 2 bases and 4 bases, there was a span of 10 bases. The CDR3 has 14 residues.

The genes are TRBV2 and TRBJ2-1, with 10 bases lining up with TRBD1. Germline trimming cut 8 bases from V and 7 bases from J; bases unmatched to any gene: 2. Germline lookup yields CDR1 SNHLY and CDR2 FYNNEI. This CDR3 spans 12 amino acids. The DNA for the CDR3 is TGTGCCAGCGGACAGGGGGGAAATGAGCAGTTCTTC. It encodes CASGQGGNEQFF.

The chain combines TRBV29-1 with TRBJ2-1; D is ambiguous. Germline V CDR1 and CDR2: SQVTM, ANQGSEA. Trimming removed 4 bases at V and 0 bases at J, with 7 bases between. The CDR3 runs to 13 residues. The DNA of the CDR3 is TGCAGCGTTGTGGCGGACTCCTACAATGAGCAGTTCTTC. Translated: CSVVADSYNEQFF.

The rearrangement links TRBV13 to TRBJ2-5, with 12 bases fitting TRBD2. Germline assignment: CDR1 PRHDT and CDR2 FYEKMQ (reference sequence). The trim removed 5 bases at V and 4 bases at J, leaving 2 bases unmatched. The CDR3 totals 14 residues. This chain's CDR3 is CASSRTSGAETQYF. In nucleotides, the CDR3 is TGTGCCAGCAGCCGGACTAGCGGGGCAGAGACCCAGTACTTC.

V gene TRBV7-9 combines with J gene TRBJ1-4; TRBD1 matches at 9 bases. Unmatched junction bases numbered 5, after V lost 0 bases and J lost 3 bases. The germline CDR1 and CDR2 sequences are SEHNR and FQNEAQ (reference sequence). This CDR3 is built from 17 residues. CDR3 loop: CASSLAGQGRANEKLFF. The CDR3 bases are TGTGCCAGCAGCTTAGCGGGACAGGGACGGGCTAATGAAAAACTGTTTTTT.

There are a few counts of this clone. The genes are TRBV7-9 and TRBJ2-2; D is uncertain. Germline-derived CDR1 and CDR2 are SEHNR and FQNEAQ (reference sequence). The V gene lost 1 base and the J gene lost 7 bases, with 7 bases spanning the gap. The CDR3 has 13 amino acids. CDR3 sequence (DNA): TGTGCCAGCAGCTTAGAATTGGGCGGGGAGCTGTTTTTT. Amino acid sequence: CASSLELGGELFF. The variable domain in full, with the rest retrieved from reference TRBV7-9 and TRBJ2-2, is DTGVSQNPRHKITKRGQNVTFRCDPISEHNRLYWYRQTLGQGPEFLTYFQNEAQLEKSRLLSDRFSAERPKGSFSTLEIQRTEQGDSAMYLCASSLELGGELFFGEGSRLTVL.

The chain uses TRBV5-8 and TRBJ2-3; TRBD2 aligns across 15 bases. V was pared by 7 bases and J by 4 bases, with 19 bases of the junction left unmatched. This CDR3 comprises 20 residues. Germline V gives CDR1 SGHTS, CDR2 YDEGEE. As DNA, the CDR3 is TGTGCCAGCCCCTCACTCGGGGGACTAGCGGGGGGTGGCCCAGCAGATACGCAGTATTTT. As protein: CASPSLGGLAGGGPADTQYF.

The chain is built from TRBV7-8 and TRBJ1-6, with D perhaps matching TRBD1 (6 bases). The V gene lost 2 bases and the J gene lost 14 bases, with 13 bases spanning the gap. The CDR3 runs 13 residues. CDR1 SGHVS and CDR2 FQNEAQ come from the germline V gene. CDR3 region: CASSLSPPGALHF. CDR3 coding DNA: TGTGCCAGCAGCTTATCCCCACCAGGGGCCCTCCACTTT.

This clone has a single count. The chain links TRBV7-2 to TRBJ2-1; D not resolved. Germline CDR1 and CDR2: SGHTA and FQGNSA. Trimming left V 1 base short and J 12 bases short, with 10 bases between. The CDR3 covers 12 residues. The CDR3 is CASSLVAERQFF. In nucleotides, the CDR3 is TGTGCCAGCAGCTTAGTAGCAGAGAGGCAGTTCTTC.

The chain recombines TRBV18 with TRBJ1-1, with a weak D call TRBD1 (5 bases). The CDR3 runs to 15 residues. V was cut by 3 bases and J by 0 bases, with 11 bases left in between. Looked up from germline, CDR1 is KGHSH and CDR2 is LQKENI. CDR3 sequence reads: CASSPVTGVNTEAFF. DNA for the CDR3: TGTGCCAGCTCACCCGTAACGGGGGTGAACACTGAAGCTTTCTTT.